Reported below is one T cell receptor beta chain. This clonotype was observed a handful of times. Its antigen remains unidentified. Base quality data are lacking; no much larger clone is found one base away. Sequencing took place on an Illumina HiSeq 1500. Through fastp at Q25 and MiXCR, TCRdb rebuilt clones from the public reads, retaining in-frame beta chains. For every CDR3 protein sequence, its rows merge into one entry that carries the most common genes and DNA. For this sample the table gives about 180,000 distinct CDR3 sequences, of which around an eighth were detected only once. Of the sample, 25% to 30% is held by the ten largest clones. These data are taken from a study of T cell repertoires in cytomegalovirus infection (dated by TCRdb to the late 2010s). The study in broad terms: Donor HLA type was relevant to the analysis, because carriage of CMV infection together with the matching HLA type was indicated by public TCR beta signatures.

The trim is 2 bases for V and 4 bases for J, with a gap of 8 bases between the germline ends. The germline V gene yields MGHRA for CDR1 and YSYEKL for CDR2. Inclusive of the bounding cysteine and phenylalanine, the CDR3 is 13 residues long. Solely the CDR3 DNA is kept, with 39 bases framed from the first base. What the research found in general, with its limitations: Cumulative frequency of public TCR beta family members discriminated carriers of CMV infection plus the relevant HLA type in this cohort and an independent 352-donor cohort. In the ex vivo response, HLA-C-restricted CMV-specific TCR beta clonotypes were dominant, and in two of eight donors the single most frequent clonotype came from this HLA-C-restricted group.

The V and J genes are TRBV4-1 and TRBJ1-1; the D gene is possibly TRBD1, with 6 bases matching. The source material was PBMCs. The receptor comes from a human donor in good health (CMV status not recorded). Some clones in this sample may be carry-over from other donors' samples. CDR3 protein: CASSQRGGTEAFF. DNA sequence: TGCGCCAGCAGCCAAAGGGGGGGCACTGAAGCTTTCTTT.